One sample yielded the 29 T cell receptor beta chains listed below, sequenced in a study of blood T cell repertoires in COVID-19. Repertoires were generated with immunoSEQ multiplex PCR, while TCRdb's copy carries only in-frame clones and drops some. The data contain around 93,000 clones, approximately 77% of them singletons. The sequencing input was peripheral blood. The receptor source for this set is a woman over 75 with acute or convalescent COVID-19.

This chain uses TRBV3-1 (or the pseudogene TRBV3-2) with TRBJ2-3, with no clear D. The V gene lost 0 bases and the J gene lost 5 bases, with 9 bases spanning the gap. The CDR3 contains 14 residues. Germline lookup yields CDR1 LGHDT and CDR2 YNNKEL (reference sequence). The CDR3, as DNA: TGTGCCAGCAGCCAAGAAGGAGTAGGAGATACGCAGTATTTT. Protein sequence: CASSQEGVGDTQYF.

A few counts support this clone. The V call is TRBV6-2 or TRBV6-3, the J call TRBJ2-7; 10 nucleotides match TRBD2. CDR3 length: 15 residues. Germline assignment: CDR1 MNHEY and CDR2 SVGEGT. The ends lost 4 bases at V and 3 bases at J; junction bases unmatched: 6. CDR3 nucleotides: TGTGCCAGCAGTTTCCCGGGACTAGCGATCTACGAGCAGTACTTC. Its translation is CASSFPGLAIYEQYF.

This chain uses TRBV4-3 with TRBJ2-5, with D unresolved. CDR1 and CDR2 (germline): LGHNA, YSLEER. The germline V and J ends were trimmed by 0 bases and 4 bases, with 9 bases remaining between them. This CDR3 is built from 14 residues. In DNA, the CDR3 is TGCGCCAGCAGCCAAGATTGGGCTGTAGAGACCCAGTACTTC. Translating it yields CASSQDWAVETQYF.

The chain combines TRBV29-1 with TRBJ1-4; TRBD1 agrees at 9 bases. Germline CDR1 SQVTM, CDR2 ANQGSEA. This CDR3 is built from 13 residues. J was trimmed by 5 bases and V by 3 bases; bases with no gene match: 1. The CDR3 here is CSVEGQGNEKLFF. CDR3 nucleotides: TGCAGCGTTGAGGGACAGGGAAATGAAAAACTGTTTTTT.

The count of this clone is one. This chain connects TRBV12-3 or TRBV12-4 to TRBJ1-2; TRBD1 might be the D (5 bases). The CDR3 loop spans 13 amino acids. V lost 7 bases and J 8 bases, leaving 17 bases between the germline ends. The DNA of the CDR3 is TGTGCCAGCACAACCAATGGGGCCAAAGGCTACACCTTC. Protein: CASTTNGAKGYTF.

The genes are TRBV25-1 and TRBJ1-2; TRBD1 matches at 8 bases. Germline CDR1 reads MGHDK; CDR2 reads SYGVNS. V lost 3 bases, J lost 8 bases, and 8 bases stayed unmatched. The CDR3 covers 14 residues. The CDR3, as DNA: TGTGCCAGCAGTGACCCAGGACAGGGAGAAGGCTACACCTTC. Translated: CASSDPGQGEGYTF.

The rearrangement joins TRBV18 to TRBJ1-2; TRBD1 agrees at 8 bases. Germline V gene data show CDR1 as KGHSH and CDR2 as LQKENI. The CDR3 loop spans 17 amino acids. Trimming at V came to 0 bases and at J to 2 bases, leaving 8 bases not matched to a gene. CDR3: CASSPPAAGGHNYGYTF. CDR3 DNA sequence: TGTGCCAGCTCACCACCCGCCGCAGGGGGCCACAACTATGGCTACACCTTC.

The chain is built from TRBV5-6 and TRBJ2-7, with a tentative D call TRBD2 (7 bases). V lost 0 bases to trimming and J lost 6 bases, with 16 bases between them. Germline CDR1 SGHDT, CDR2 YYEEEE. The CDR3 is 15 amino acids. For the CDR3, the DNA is TGTGCCAGCAGCTTGGGCGGGGGCGGTCTAGGCGAGCAGTACTTC. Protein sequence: CASSLGGGGLGEQYF.

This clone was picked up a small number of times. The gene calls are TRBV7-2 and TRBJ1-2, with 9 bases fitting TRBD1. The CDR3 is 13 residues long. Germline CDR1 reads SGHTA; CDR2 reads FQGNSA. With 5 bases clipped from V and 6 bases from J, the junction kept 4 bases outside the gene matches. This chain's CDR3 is CASSRGQGNGYTF. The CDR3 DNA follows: TGTGCCAGCAGCCGGGGACAGGGAAATGGCTACACCTTC. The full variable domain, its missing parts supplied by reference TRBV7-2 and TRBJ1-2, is GAGVSQSPSNKVTEKGKDVELRCDPISGHTALYWYRQSLGQGLEFLIYFQGNSAPDKSGLPSDRFSAERTGGSVSTLTIQRTQQEDSAVYLCASSRGQGNGYTFGSGTRLTVV.

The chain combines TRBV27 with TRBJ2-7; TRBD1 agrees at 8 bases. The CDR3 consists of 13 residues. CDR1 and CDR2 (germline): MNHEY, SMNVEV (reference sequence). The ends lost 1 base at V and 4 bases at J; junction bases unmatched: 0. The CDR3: CASSLYRGYEQYF. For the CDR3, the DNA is TGTGCCAGCAGTTTATACAGGGGGTACGAGCAGTACTTC.

CDR3 nucleotide sequence: TGTGCCAGCAGCCACTCGATGTCCAGCGGGAACAATGAGCAGTTCTTC. Translated: CASSHSMSSGNNEQFF. The rearrangement uses TRBV11-3 and TRBJ2-1; 7 bases line up with TRBD2. CDR3 length equals 16 residues. V was pared by 5 bases and J by 5 bases, with 12 bases of the junction left unmatched. Germline V lookup: CDR1 SGHNT, CDR2 YENEEA.

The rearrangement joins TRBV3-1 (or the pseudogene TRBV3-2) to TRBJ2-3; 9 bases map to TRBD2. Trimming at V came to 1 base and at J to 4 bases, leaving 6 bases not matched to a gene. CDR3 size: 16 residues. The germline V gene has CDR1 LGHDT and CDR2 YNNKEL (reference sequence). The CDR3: CASSQVSGGRSDTQYF. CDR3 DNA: TGTGCCAGCAGCCAAGTAAGCGGGGGGAGGTCAGATACGCAGTATTTT.

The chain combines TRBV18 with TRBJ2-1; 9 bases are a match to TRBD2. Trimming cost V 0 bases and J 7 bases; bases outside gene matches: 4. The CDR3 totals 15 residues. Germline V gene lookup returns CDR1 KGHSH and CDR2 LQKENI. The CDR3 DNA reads TGTGCCAGCTCACCACCCGGGACTAGCTCGAATGAGCAGTTCTTC. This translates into CASSPPGTSSNEQFF.

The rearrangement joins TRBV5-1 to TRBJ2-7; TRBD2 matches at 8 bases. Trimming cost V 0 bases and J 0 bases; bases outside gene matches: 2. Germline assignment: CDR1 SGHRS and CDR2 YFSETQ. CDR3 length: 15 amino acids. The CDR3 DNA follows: TGCGCCAGCAGCTTGGCTAGCGGGTTCTCCTACGAGCAGTACTTC. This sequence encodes CASSLASGFSYEQYF.

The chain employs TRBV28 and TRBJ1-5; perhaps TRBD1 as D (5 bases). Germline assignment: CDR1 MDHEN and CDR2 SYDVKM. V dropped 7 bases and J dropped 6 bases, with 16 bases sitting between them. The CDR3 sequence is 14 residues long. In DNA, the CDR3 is TGTGCCAGCACCCAGGGCGGGGGAGGTCAGCCCCAGCATTTT. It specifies CASTQGGGGQPQHF.

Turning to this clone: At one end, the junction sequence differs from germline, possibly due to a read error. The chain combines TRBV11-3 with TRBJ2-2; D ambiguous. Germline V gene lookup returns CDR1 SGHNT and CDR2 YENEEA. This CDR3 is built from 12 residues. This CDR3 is CAGSPEWGELFF. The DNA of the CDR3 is TGTGCCGGCAGCCCCGAGTGGGGGGAGCTGTTTTTT. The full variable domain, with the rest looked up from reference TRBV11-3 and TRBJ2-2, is EAGVVQSPRYKIIEKKQPVAFWCNPISGHNTLYWYLQNLGQGPELLIRYENEEAVDDSQLPKDRFSAERLKGVDSTLKIQPAELGDSAVYLCAGSPEWGELFFGEGSRLTVL.

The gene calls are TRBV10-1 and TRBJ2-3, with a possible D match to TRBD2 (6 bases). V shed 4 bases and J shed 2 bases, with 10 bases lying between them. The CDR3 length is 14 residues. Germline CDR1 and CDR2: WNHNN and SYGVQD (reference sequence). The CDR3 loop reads CASSVGGITDTQYF. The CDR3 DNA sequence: TGCGCCAGCAGTGTGGGCGGGATCACAGATACGCAGTATTTT.

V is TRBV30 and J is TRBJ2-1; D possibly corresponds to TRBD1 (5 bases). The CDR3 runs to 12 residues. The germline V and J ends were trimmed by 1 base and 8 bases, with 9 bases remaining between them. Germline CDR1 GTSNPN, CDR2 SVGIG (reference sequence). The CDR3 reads CAWSDVGHEQFF. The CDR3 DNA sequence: TGTGCCTGGAGTGATGTGGGGCATGAGCAGTTCTTC.

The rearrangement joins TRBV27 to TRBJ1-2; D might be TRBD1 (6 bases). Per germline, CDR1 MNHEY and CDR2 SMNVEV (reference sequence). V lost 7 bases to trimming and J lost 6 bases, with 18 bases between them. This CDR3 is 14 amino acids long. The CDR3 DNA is TGTGCCAGCACTCAGAACGGGGGGCGGAATGGCTACACCTTC. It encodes CASTQNGGRNGYTF.

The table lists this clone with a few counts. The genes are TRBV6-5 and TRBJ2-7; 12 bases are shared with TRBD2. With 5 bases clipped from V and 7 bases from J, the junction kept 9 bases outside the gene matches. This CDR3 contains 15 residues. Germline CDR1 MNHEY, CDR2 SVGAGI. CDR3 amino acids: CASSTGTSGWEEQYF. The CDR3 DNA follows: TGTGCCAGCAGTACCGGGACTAGCGGGTGGGAGGAGCAGTACTTC.

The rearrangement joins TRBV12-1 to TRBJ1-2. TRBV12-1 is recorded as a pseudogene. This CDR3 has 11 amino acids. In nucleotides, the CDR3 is TGTGCCAGCAGCAGTAATAGAGGCTACACCTTC. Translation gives CASSSNRGYTF.

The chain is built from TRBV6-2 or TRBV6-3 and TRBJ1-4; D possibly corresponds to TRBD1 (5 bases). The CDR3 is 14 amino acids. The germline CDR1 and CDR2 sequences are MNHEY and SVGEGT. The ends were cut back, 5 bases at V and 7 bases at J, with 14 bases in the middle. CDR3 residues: CASSPWQGGEKLFF. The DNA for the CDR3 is TGTGCCAGCAGTCCCTGGCAGGGAGGTGAAAAACTGTTTTTT.

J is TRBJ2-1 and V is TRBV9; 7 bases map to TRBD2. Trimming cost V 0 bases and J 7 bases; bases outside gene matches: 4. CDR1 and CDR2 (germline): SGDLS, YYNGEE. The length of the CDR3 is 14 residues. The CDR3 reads CASSVGQGGNEQFF. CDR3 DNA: TGTGCCAGCAGCGTAGGCCAGGGAGGGAATGAGCAGTTCTTC.

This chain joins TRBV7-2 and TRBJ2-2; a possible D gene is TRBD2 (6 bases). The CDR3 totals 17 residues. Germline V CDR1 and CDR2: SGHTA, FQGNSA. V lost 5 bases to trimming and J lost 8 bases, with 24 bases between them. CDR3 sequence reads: CASSLVPGGVFTGELFF. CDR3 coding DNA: TGTGCCAGCAGCCTCGTACCCGGAGGGGTGTTTACGGGGGAGCTGTTTTTT.

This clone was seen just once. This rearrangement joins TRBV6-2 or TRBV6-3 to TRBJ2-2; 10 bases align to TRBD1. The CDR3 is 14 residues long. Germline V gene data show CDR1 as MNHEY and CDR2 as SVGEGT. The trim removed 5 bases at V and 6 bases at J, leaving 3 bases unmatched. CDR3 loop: CASSTGTGAGELFF. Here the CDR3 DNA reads TGTGCCAGCAGTACCGGGACAGGGGCCGGGGAGCTGTTTTTT.

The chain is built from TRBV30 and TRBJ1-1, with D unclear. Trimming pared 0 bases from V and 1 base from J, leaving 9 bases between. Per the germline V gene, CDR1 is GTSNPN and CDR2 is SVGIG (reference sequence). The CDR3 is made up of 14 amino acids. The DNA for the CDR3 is TGTGCCTGGAGTGTAGCCAATAAGAACACTGAAGCTTTCTTT. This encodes CAWSVANKNTEAFF.

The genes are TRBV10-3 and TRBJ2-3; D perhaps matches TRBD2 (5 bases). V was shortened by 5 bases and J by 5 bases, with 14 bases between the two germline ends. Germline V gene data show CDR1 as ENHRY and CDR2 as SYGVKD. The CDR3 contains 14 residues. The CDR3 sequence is CAISLGLAIDTQYF. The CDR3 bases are TGTGCCATCAGTCTAGGGCTAGCTATAGATACGCAGTATTTT.

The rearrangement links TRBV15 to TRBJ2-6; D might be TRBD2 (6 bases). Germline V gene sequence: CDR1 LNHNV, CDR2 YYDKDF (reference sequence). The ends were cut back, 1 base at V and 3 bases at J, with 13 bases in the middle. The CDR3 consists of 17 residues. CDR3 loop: CATSRGKGTGGANVLTF. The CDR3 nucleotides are TGTGCCACCAGCAGAGGGAAGGGGACTGGTGGGGCCAACGTCCTGACTTTC. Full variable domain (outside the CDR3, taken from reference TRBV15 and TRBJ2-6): DAMVIQNPRYQVTQFGKPVTLSCSQTLNHNVMYWYQQKSSQAPKLLFHYYDKDFNNEADTPDNFQSRRPNTSFCFLDIRSPGLGDTAMYLCATSRGKGTGGANVLTFGAGSRLTVL.

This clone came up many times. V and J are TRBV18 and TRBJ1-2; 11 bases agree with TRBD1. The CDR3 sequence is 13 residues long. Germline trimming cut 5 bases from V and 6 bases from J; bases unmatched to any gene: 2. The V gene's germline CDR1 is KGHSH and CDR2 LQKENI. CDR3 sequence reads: CASSRTGGDGYTF. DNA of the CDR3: TGTGCCAGCTCAAGGACAGGGGGCGATGGCTACACCTTC.